The present T cell receptor beta chain was sequenced within a study of blood T cell repertoires in COVID-19. Repertoires were generated with immunoSEQ multiplex PCR, while TCRdb's copy carries only in-frame clones and drops some. Seen here are tens of thousands of clones, approximately 80% observed once, and the top ten hold around 10%. Trimming took 2 bases from V and 1 from J, leaving 14 bases between them. The CDR3 contains 15 residues. Germline V gene sequence: CDR1 GTSNPN, CDR2 SVGIG (reference sequence). The TCR originated in a man aged 45 to 65 with acute or convalescent COVID-19. Sequenced: peripheral blood. The rearrangement joins TRBV30 to TRBJ1-1; perhaps TRBD1 as D (6 bases). CDR3 region: CAWSSTGQPNTEAFF. CDR3 in DNA: TGTGCCTGGAGTTCAACAGGACAGCCGAACACTGAAGCTTTCTTT.